This T cell receptor beta chain was sequenced during a study of early T cells in non-severe SARS-CoV-2 infection. The study, taken as a whole, reports: CD4 and private specificities were missed by VDJdb matching, which favored anti-spike CD8 responses.

Unique molecular identifiers tagged individual cDNA molecules. TCRdb independently ran MiXCR on the 5' RACE reads; one entry per CDR3 protein. The table lists under 70,000 distinct CDR3 sequences, roughly 12% of them singletons. About this clonotype itself: The antigen is not known.

The TCR comes from an adult who was a healthcare worker with PCR-confirmed SARS-CoV-2 infection or an uninfected control (not recorded which). Sample: whole blood.

CDR3 DNA: TGCGCCAGCAGCCAAGGTAGACAAGAGACCCAGTACTTC. Translation gives CASSQGRQETQYF. This chain connects TRBV4-3 to TRBJ2-5; D unresolved. V lost 1 base, J lost 2 bases, and 5 bases lay in between. The CDR3 length is 13 residues. Germline CDR1 LGHNA, CDR2 YSLEER.